A selection of T cell receptor beta chains follows, all from one sample in a study of blood T cell repertoires in COVID-19. Clones were sequenced by immunoSEQ multiplex PCR, and TCRdb holds only the in-frame ones, with some missing. The profile shows about 130,000 clones, 77% of them singletons. The sample consisted of peripheral blood. These receptors were collected from a man older than 75 with acute or convalescent COVID-19. Each CDR3 is given with its conserved first and last residue. A D gene is named only where the DNA matches it firmly. Where a row states a size, it is once, few, many or the class of an expanded clone; other rows omit it.

>12|.|TRBJ2-1|TRBV5-1|.
TGCGCCAGCAGCTCGCAGGGTCCTGAGCAGTTCTTC
CASSSQGPEQFF
>13|TRBD1|TRBJ1-4|TRBV15|.
TGTGCCACCAGCAGCGACAGGGAAGAAAAACTGTTTTTT
CATSSDREEKLFF
>13|.|TRBJ1-2|TRBV12-3/TRBV12-4|.
TGTGCCAGCAGTTTGACAGCCGGCTATGGCTACACCTTC
CASSLTAGYGYTF
>15|TRBD1|TRBJ2-2|TRBV27|.
TGTGCCTCCTCAAGAAACAGGGGGCTCGCCGGGGAGCTGTTTTTT
CASSRNRGLAGELFF
>14|.|TRBJ1-1|TRBV5-1|.
TGCGCCAGCAGCTATGACAGAATGAACACTGAAGCTTTCTTT
CASSYDRMNTEAFF
>13|.|TRBJ1-5|TRBV3-1/TRBV3-2|.
TGTGCCAGCAGCCAACAGGGAAGCCAGCCCCAGCATTTT
CASSQQGSQPQHF
>16|TRBD1|TRBJ1-3|TRBV30|once
TGTGCCTGGAGTTTGGGACAGCGTAGCTCTGGAAACACCATATATTTT
CAWSLGQRSSGNTIYF
>13|.|TRBJ1-5|TRBV2|.
TGTGCCAGCAACGGCAGGGCCAATCAGCCCCAGCATTTT
CASNGRANQPQHF
>15|TRBD1|TRBJ1-5|TRBV27|many
TGTGCCAGCCCCCACAGGGGGCTGTGCAATCAGCCCCAGCATTTT
CASPHRGLCNQPQHF
>14|.|TRBJ1-3|TRBV6-5|.
TGTGCCAGCAGTTTAGGGGACTCTGGAAACACCATATATTTT
CASSLGDSGNTIYF
>17|.|TRBJ1-5|TRBV19|.
TGTGCCAGTAGTATACCATTCCTGCGAACAGACAATCAGCCCCAGCATTTT
CASSIPFLRTDNQPQHF
>15|TRBD1|TRBJ1-4|TRBV19|.
TGTGCCAGTAGCGAGGGGGACAGGATGAATGAAAAACTGTTTTTT
CASSEGDRMNEKLFF
>14|.|TRBJ1-2|TRBV30|.
TGTGCCTGGACGCGAAGACAGGAGAACTATGGCTACACCTTC
CAWTRRQENYGYTF
>16|TRBD1|TRBJ2-5|TRBV6-5|.
TGTGCCAGCAGTTACTCAGGGACAGGGGGCTGGGAGACCCAGTACTTC
CASSYSGTGGWETQYF
>17|.|TRBJ2-7|TRBV11-2|.
TGTGCCAGCAGCGTACGAACAGGTCTCATAAGCTTCTACGAGCAGTACTTC
CASSVRTGLISFYEQYF
>14|.|TRBJ1-1|TRBV2|once
TGTGCCAGCAGTGAAATCAGTAAGAACACTGAAGCTTTCTTT
CASSEISKNTEAFF
>14|TRBD1|TRBJ1-6|TRBV5-1|.
TGCGCCAGCAGCTTGGACAGGGGTAGTTCACCCCTCCACTTT
CASSLDRGSSPLHF
>14|TRBD1|TRBJ2-7|TRBV6-2/TRBV6-3|.
TGTGCCAGCAGTTGGGGACAGGGGTTCTACGAGCAGTACTTC
CASSWGQGFYEQYF
>15|TRBD1|TRBJ1-3|TRBV11-2|.
TGTGCCAGCAGCTACAGGGGCCTCGCTGGAAACACCATATATTTT
CASSYRGLAGNTIYF
>14|TRBD1|TRBJ2-7|TRBV5-1|.
TGCGCCAGCAGCCGAGGACAGGGGGGCTACGAGCAGTACTTC
CASSRGQGGYEQYF
>14|.|TRBJ2-7|TRBV13|.
TGTGCCAGCAATGTCAGGGGAAGCTCCTACGAGCAGTACTTC
CASNVRGSSYEQYF
>17|TRBD1|TRBJ2-6|TRBV7-8|few
TGTGCCAGCAGCTCCAGGACAGGGAACCCTGGGGCCAACGTCCTGACTTTC
CASSSRTGNPGANVLTF
>16|TRBD1|TRBJ1-4|TRBV5-1|.
TGCGCCAGCAGCTTGACAGGGGGTGCAGCTAATGAAAAACTGTTTTTT
CASSLTGGAANEKLFF
>13|TRBD1|TRBJ1-5|TRBV7-2|once
TGTGCCAGCAGCCCCCACAGGGGTCAGCCCCAGCATTTT
CASSPHRGQPQHF
>14|.|TRBJ2-3|TRBV5-1|.
TGCGCCAGCAGCTTGGGCACAAGCACAGATACGCAGTATTTT
CASSLGTSTDTQYF
>13|TRBD1|TRBJ1-2|TRBV18|many
TGTGCCAGCTCATCGTCAGGGGGCGCTGGCTACACCTTC
CASSSSGGAGYTF
>20|TRBD2|TRBJ2-1|TRBV29-1|.
TGCAGCGTTGTGGGGACGGTGACTAGCGTTCTTGTCCGTTCCTACAATGAGCAGTTCTTC
CSVVGTVTSVLVRSYNEQFF
>15|.|TRBJ2-5|TRBV11-2|.
TGTGCCAGCAGCTCTCTTCAGGGGTTGGGGGAGACCCAGTACTTC
CASSSLQGLGETQYF
>19|TRBD1|TRBJ1-3|TRBV3-1/TRBV3-2|.
TGTGCCAGCAGCCAAGGCCGGTTGGGCAGGGGGCTCGGAGGAAACACCATATATTTT
CASSQGRLGRGLGGNTIYF
>13|.|TRBJ2-3|TRBV2|.
TGTGCCAGCTGCCGGGACTTCACAGATACGCAGTATTTT
CASCRDFTDTQYF
>15|.|TRBJ2-2|TRBV5-4|.
TGTGCCAGCAGCCGCTCAACGGGGGTTACCGGGGAGCTGTTTTTT
CASSRSTGVTGELFF
>15|.|TRBJ2-4|TRBV30|.
TGTGCCTGGAGTGTACCAGCTAGACCGGGAAACATTCAGTACTTC
CAWSVPARPGNIQYF
>18|.|TRBJ2-6|TRBV6-1|once
TGTGCCAGCAGTGATCAGGGTCCTTATTTTGCCGGGGCCAACGTCCTGACTTTC
CASSDQGPYFAGANVLTF
>16|.|TRBJ2-5|TRBV30|.
TGTGCCTTCAACCCGGGGGGGGACAGGGACCAAGAGACCCAGTACTTC
CAFNPGGDRDQETQYF
>15|.|TRBJ1-2|TRBV27|.
TGTGCCAGCAGTTTAAGCGGGACGGCCGTTCAAGGCTACACCTTC
CASSLSGTAVQGYTF
>17|.|TRBJ2-3|TRBV4-1|few
TGCGCCAGCAGCCAAGATCGAGGTTTTTATGGCACAGATACGCAGTATTTT
CASSQDRGFYGTDTQYF
>15|.|TRBJ1-1|TRBV27|.
TGTGCCAGCAGTCCGCTGGGGGGAGGGAACACTGAAGCTTTCTTT
CASSPLGGGNTEAFF
>13|.|TRBJ2-3|TRBV27|.
TGTGCCAGCAGTTACCGGGACAAAGATACGCAGTATTTT
CASSYRDKDTQYF
>12|.|TRBJ1-1|TRBV2|.
TGTGCCAGCAGTGGGACAAACACTGAAGCTTTCTTT
CASSGTNTEAFF
>17|TRBD1|TRBJ1-3|TRBV2|.
TGTGCCAGCAGTCGCAAGGGACAGACCGCCTCTGGAAACACCATATATTTT
CASSRKGQTASGNTIYF
>14|.|TRBJ1-6|TRBV6-5|.
TGTGCCAGCAGTTCCGGGACACCTATTTCACCCCTCCACTTT
CASSSGTPISPLHF
>13|.|TRBJ2-3|TRBV1|.
TGCACCAGGCAGCGGGGGGGCCCAGATACGCAGTATTTT
CTRQRGGPDTQYF
>17|.|TRBJ2-5|TRBV7-2|.
TGTGCCAGCAGCTTAGGTTTCGGGGGTAATGGCGGGGAGACCCAGTACTTC
CASSLGFGGNGGETQYF
>16|.|TRBJ1-5|TRBV6-6|many
TGTGCCAGCATCATAGGACGGGGATGGGGCAATCAGCCCCAGCATTTT
CASIIGRGWGNQPQHF
>15|TRBD2|TRBJ2-3|TRBV20-1|once
TGCAGTGCTAGTATCCCTCGGGAGCGGGGGGGAGGGGAGTATTTT
CSASIPRERGGGEYF
>16|.|TRBJ2-1|TRBV5-4|.
TGTGCCAGCAGCTTGGTCGCCCAGGGAGGTAACAATGAGCAGTTCTTC
CASSLVAQGGNNEQFF
>15|.|TRBJ1-2|TRBV5-6|.
TGTGCCAGCAGCTTGGTACAGGAGCCCTTCTATGGCTACACCTTC
CASSLVQEPFYGYTF
>14|TRBD1|TRBJ2-7|TRBV28|.
TGTGCCAGCAGCCCCGGGACAGTATCCTACGAGCAGTACTTC
CASSPGTVSYEQYF
>13|.|TRBJ2-3|TRBV28|.
TGTGCCAGCAGTTTTCAGATTCGAGATACGCAGTATTTT
CASSFQIRDTQYF
>16|TRBD1|TRBJ1-1|TRBV19|.
TGTGCCAGTAGTAATTCGGGACAGGGATTGGGCACTGAAGCTTTCTTT
CASSNSGQGLGTEAFF
>16|TRBD1|TRBJ1-5|TRBV18|.
TGTGCCAGCTCACAAGGGGGACAGGGGTCGTATCAGCCCCAGCATTTT
CASSQGGQGSYQPQHF